The source of this T cell receptor (beta chain) is a study of T cell repertoires in cytomegalovirus infection. Across the study: Recently identified HLA-C-restricted CMV epitopes and well-studied HLA-B-restricted CMV epitopes were used by the study. Both a matching HLA type and CMV infection were indicated by public TCR beta signatures.

One entry per CDR3 protein, called by TCRdb with MiXCR from the reads. The sample lists approximately 1,000,000 distinct CDR3 sequences, approximately 31% occurring once. Study conclusions and caveats: HLA-C-restricted CMV-specific TCR beta clonotypes were dominant in the ex vivo response.

V trimming: 5 bases; J trimming: 2 bases; junction bases outside the gene matches: 5. This CDR3 comprises 17 residues. With regard to this clonotype: Its specificity is unknown.

This material consisted of cultured CD8+ T cells from PBMCs, taken from culture after CMV antigen stimulation. The V gene is TRBV12-3 or TRBV12-4, the J gene TRBJ2-5; 16 bases fit TRBD2. This TCR was sampled from a human donor in good health (CMV status not recorded). Some clones in this sample may be carry-over from other donors' samples. CDR3 protein: CASSPGLAGGIQETQYF. The CDR3 DNA is TGTGCCAGCAGTCCGGGACTAGCGGGGGGGATACAAGAGACCCAGTACTTC.